Listed below are T cell receptor beta chains from one sample, sequenced in a study of T cell responses to AZD1222 COVID-19 vaccine. The table came from immunoSEQ multiplex PCR; TCRdb's copy has only in-frame clones and leaves some out. The table includes about 140,000 clones, about 90% detected once. The starting material was peripheral blood, obtained on day 0 of AZD1222 vaccination. The receptors here all came from an adult in good health. Both conserved end residues are part of each CDR3. Fields, in order: J gene, D gene, V gene, clone size, CDR3 protein, CDR3 DNA. A D gene is named only where the DNA matches it firmly. Size is stated for part of the rows, as once, few or many counts, or as a class when the clone is expanded.

J gene: TRBJ2-1
D gene: TRBD2
V gene: TRBV7-9
clone size: .
CDR3 protein: CASSPISGILGRNEQFF
CDR3 DNA: TGTGCCAGCAGCCCGATTAGCGGGATATTGGGGAGGAATGAGCAGTTCTTC

J gene: TRBJ1-6
D gene: .
V gene: TRBV28
clone size: .
CDR3 protein: CASSPRRWGAGNSPLHF
CDR3 DNA: TGTGCCAGCAGTCCTCGTCGGTGGGGGGCTGGTAATTCACCCCTCCACTTT

J gene: TRBJ2-1
D gene: TRBD1
V gene: TRBV10-3
clone size: .
CDR3 protein: CAITDDRGIINEQFF
CDR3 DNA: TGTGCCATCACCGACGACAGGGGAATTATCAATGAGCAGTTCTTC

J gene: TRBJ2-1
D gene: .
V gene: TRBV28
clone size: .
CDR3 protein: CASSFGIANEQFF
CDR3 DNA: TGTGCCAGCAGTTTCGGGATTGCGAATGAGCAGTTCTTC

J gene: TRBJ2-7
D gene: .
V gene: TRBV4-1
clone size: .
CDR3 protein: CASSQGQTTDFFYGQYF
CDR3 DNA: TGCGCCAGCAGCCAAGGACAGACGACCGACTTTTTTTATGGGCAGTACTTC

J gene: TRBJ1-5
D gene: .
V gene: TRBV27
clone size: .
CDR3 protein: CASSLPNQPQHF
CDR3 DNA: TGTGCCAGCAGTCTACCTAATCAGCCCCAGCATTTT

J gene: TRBJ2-7
D gene: .
V gene: TRBV6-2/TRBV6-3
clone size: .
CDR3 protein: CASSYSVSYEQYF
CDR3 DNA: TGTGCCAGCAGTTACTCAGTCAGCTACGAGCAGTACTTC

J gene: TRBJ1-2
D gene: TRBD1
V gene: TRBV19
clone size: .
CDR3 protein: CASLPRGQGYGYTF
CDR3 DNA: TGTGCCAGCCTTCCCCGGGGACAGGGTTATGGCTACACCTTC

J gene: TRBJ1-2
D gene: .
V gene: TRBV5-5
clone size: .
CDR3 protein: CASSPDGTYGYTF
CDR3 DNA: TGTGCCAGCAGCCCGGACGGGACCTATGGCTACACCTTC

J gene: TRBJ2-7
D gene: TRBD1
V gene: TRBV28
clone size: .
CDR3 protein: CASSPPGQGTDEQYF
CDR3 DNA: TGTGCCAGCAGTCCTCCCGGACAGGGGACTGACGAGCAGTACTTC

J gene: TRBJ1-1
D gene: .
V gene: TRBV9
clone size: .
CDR3 protein: CASSVRGDTEAFF
CDR3 DNA: TGTGCCAGCAGCGTAAGAGGGGACACTGAAGCTTTCTTT

J gene: TRBJ2-7
D gene: .
V gene: TRBV11-3
clone size: .
CDR3 protein: CASSLGSSYEQYF
CDR3 DNA: TGTGCCAGCAGCTTAGGGTCGAGCTACGAGCAGTACTTC

J gene: TRBJ1-4
D gene: .
V gene: TRBV9
clone size: .
CDR3 protein: CASSVGGSTNEKLFF
CDR3 DNA: TGTGCCAGCAGCGTAGGGGGGTCAACTAATGAAAAACTGTTTTTT

J gene: TRBJ1-4
D gene: TRBD1
V gene: TRBV2
clone size: few
CDR3 protein: CASSDRGVTNEKLFF
CDR3 DNA: TGTGCCAGCAGTGACAGGGGGGTAACTAATGAAAAACTGTTTTTT

J gene: TRBJ2-1
D gene: .
V gene: TRBV12-2
clone size: .
CDR3 protein: CASRLAAPLAGGNYNEQFF
CDR3 DNA: TGTGCAAGTCGCTTAGCCGCCCCCTTAGCGGGAGGCAATTACAATGAGCAGTTCTTC

J gene: TRBJ2-7
D gene: .
V gene: TRBV11-2
clone size: once
CDR3 protein: CASSLYGRQTEQYF
CDR3 DNA: TGTGCCAGCAGCTTATACGGTCGGCAGACAGAGCAGTACTTC

J gene: TRBJ2-7
D gene: .
V gene: TRBV6-5
clone size: .
CDR3 protein: CASSFLWDSYEQYF
CDR3 DNA: TGTGCCAGCAGTTTTCTCTGGGACTCCTACGAGCAGTACTTC

J gene: TRBJ2-5
D gene: .
V gene: TRBV11-2
clone size: .
CDR3 protein: CASSLLSGPQETQYF
CDR3 DNA: TGTGCCAGCAGCTTACTCTCGGGACCCCAAGAGACCCAGTACTTC

J gene: TRBJ2-2
D gene: .
V gene: TRBV9
clone size: .
CDR3 protein: CASSVVTGANTGELFF
CDR3 DNA: TGTGCCAGCAGCGTAGTTACGGGAGCGAACACCGGGGAGCTGTTTTTT

J gene: TRBJ1-2
D gene: .
V gene: TRBV14
clone size: .
CDR3 protein: CASSQASRRGYGYTF
CDR3 DNA: TGTGCCAGCAGCCAAGCAAGTCGCAGGGGCTATGGCTACACCTTC

J gene: TRBJ2-1
D gene: .
V gene: TRBV2
clone size: once
CDR3 protein: CASSEALGAYSEQFF
CDR3 DNA: TGTGCCAGCAGTGAAGCGCTCGGGGCATATAGTGAGCAGTTCTTC

J gene: TRBJ2-7
D gene: .
V gene: TRBV4-1
clone size: .
CDR3 protein: CASSQEVSYEQYF
CDR3 DNA: TGCGCCAGCAGCCAAGAAGTAAGCTACGAGCAGTACTTC

J gene: TRBJ1-1
D gene: TRBD1
V gene: TRBV15
clone size: .
CDR3 protein: CATSGGAGGNTEAFF
CDR3 DNA: TGTGCCACCAGCGGGGGAGCAGGGGGGAACACTGAAGCTTTCTTT

J gene: TRBJ2-1
D gene: .
V gene: TRBV3-1/TRBV3-2
clone size: .
CDR3 protein: CASSSEFLEQFF
CDR3 DNA: TGTGCCAGCAGCTCAGAGTTCCTCGAGCAGTTCTTC

J gene: TRBJ1-1
D gene: .
V gene: TRBV6-1
clone size: .
CDR3 protein: CASSEPGLGSEAFF
CDR3 DNA: TGTGCCAGCAGTGAACCGGGATTAGGCTCTGAAGCTTTCTTT

J gene: TRBJ2-2
D gene: .
V gene: TRBV7-3
clone size: .
CDR3 protein: CASSPGDTGELFF
CDR3 DNA: TGTGCCAGCAGCCCCGGGGACACCGGGGAGCTGTTTTTT

J gene: TRBJ1-3
D gene: .
V gene: TRBV7-2
clone size: .
CDR3 protein: CASSASGTTGNTIYF
CDR3 DNA: TGTGCCAGCAGCGCCTCCGGGACAACTGGAAACACCATATATTTT

J gene: TRBJ2-1
D gene: .
V gene: TRBV7-2
clone size: .
CDR3 protein: CASSLMRDQQFF
CDR3 DNA: TGTGCCAGCAGCCTAATGAGGGACCAGCAGTTCTTC

J gene: TRBJ1-3
D gene: .
V gene: TRBV5-1
clone size: .
CDR3 protein: CASSLEARRALTISGNTIYF
CDR3 DNA: TGCGCCAGCAGCTTGGAAGCCCGACGGGCTCTAACCATCTCTGGAAACACCATATATTTT